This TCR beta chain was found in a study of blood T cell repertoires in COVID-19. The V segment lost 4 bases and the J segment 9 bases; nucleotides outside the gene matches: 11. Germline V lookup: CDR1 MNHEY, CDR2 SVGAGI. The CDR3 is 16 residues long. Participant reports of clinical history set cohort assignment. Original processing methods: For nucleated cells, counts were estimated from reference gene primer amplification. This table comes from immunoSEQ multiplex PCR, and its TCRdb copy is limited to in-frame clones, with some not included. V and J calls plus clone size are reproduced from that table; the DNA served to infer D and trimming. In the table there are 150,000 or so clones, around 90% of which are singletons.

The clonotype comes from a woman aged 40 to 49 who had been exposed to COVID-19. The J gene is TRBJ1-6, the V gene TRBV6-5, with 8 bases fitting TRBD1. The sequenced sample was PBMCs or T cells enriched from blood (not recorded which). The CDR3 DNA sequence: TGTGCCAGCAGTTTATCCACGGACAGGGATCGTTCACCCCTCCACTTT. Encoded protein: CASSLSTDRDRSPLHF.